The clone carrying this T cell receptor (beta chain) was seen ten or more times. This sample stems from a study of T cells in Graves' hyperthyroidism and ophthalmopathy. The V end lost 2 bases, the J end lost 0 bases, and 14 bases lay between the germline ends. CDR3 length: 17 residues. CDR1 is SEHNR, CDR2 FQNEAQ, per germline (reference sequence). Authors of the study amplified TCR beta CDR3 regions from RNA transcripts. The study used the HTBI primer set for a first-round RT-PCR of the TCR CDR3. TCRdb re-called the multiplex PCR reads with MiXCR, one entry per CDR3 protein. The repertoire holds about 400,000 distinct CDR3 sequences, with around 14% as singletons.

Sequenced: blood. J is TRBJ2-1 and V is TRBV7-9; D may be TRBD2 (6 bases). The sequence was obtained from a woman aged 18-30 years with Graves' hyperthyroidism. The CDR3 bases are TGTGCCAGCAGCTTAATGGGCGGGGATAGCTCCTACAATGAGCAGTTCTTC. It translates to CASSLMGGDSSYNEQFF. Drawing the rest from reference TRBV7-9 and TRBJ2-1, the complete variable domain is DTGVSQNPRHKITKRGQNVTFRCDPISEHNRLYWYRQTLGQGPEFLTYFQNEAQLEKSRLLSDRFSAERPKGSFSTLEIQRTEQGDSAMYLCASSLMGGDSSYNEQFFGPGTRLTVL.